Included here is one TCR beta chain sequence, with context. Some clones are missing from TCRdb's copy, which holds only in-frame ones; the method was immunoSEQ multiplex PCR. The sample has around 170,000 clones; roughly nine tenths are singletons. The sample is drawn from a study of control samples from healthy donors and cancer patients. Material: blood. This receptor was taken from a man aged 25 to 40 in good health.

The DNA for the CDR3 is TGTGCCTCTTCGAGGGACGAGAATGAAAAACTGTTTTTT. Its translation: CASSRDENEKLFF. The rearrangement links TRBV6-5 to TRBJ1-4; weak D call: TRBD1 (5 bases). The ends were cut back, 11 bases at V and 5 bases at J, with 15 bases in the middle. The CDR3 totals 13 residues. Looked up from germline, CDR1 is MNHEY and CDR2 is SVGAGI.